A single sample is the source of the 21 T cell receptor beta chains below, sequenced in a study of technical replicates of blood from several donors (dated by TCRdb to about 2017). The library came from the immunoSEQ multiplex PCR assay. Drawn from immuneACCESS, this table holds only the in-frame rearrangements with V and J called that TCRdb kept. Clones are partly lost; checked studies trace under half to an unresolved V gene and leave the rest unexplained. Present in this sample are about 81,000 clones, just under 95% of which were seen just once. The biggest ten clones account for more than 0.25% of the sample. Sequences were obtained from T cells isolated from PBMCs. Receptors originate from a human donor in good health.

The V call is TRBV7-8, the J call TRBJ1-2; 7 bases map to TRBD1. The CDR3 length is 15 residues. The V and J ends lost 3 bases and 3 bases, in that order; junction bases with no gene match: 7. CDR1 and CDR2 (germline): SGHVS, FQNEAQ. CDR3 bases: TGTGCCAGCAGCTTGGAGGGACAGCGATACTATGGCTACACCTTC. Residues: CASSLEGQRYYGYTF.

This rearrangement joins TRBV7-9 to TRBJ1-1; D is perhaps TRBD1 (5 bases). The germline gives CDR1 SEHNR, CDR2 FQNEAQ (reference sequence). V was clipped by 3 bases and J by 7 bases, with 18 bases between them. CDR3 length equals 15 residues. CDR3 DNA: TGTGCCAGCAGCTTTCGCCTCGGTGGGGCCCGTGAAGCTTTCTTT. This gives the protein CASSFRLGGAREAFF.

The chain is built from TRBV30 and TRBJ1-5, with D possibly matching TRBD1 (5 bases). V was cut by 0 bases and J by 6 bases, with 24 bases left in between. Germline V gives CDR1 GTSNPN, CDR2 SVGIG (reference sequence). The CDR3 has 18 residues. The CDR3 sequence: CAWSVRGAGGSSSQPQHF. The CDR3 coding sequence is TGTGCCTGGAGTGTTCGAGGGGCCGGGGGTTCAAGTAGTCAGCCCCAGCATTTT.

The chain couples TRBV14 to TRBJ2-4, with TRBD1 as a possible D gene (6 bases). Germline values: CDR1 SGHDN, CDR2 FVKESK. CDR3 length: 18 residues. The germline V and J ends were trimmed by 1 base and 4 bases, with 20 bases remaining between them. The CDR3 region is CASSQVRLPGHMKNIQYF. The CDR3 bases are TGTGCCAGCAGCCAAGTTAGGTTACCGGGACACATGAAAAACATTCAGTACTTC.

The chain has TRBV5-5 and TRBJ1-5, with TRBD1 as a possible D gene (5 bases). The CDR3 is made up of 15 amino acids. Trimming cost V 0 bases and J 5 bases, with 12 bases left between them. From germline, CDR1 is SGHKS and CDR2 YYEKEE (reference sequence). The CDR3 reads CASSLVGAGDQPQHF. The CDR3 nucleotides are TGTGCCAGCAGCTTGGTAGGGGCAGGAGATCAGCCCCAGCATTTT.

This chain connects TRBV9 to TRBJ2-5, with TRBD2 identical over 8 bases. Germline lookup yields CDR1 SGDLS and CDR2 YYNGEE. The CDR3 contains 16 residues. V lost 3 bases and J lost 5; bases outside the gene matches: 12. DNA for the CDR3: TGTGCCAGCAGCGGACTAGCGACTAGACAATGGGAGACCCAGTACTTC. It specifies CASSGLATRQWETQYF.

The V gene is TRBV9, the J gene TRBJ2-7, with 7 nucleotides matching TRBD2. With V trimmed by 3 bases and J by 2 bases, 17 bases remained unmatched. Looked up from germline, CDR1 is SGDLS and CDR2 is YYNGEE. The CDR3 runs 18 residues. The CDR3 region is CASSDPYPTGGGTYEQYF. CDR3 DNA sequence: TGTGCCAGCAGCGACCCATACCCGACGGGGGGAGGAACCTACGAGCAGTACTTC.

This chain uses TRBV6-4 with TRBJ1-2; TRBD1 matches 8 bases. The CDR3 totals 15 residues. The germline CDR1 and CDR2 sequences are MRHNA and SNTAGT. Germline trimming cut 6 bases from V and 5 bases from J; bases unmatched to any gene: 11. In nucleotides, the CDR3 is TGTGCCAGCAGGAATACGACAGGGGAGTTATATGGCTACACCTTC. Amino acid sequence: CASRNTTGELYGYTF.

The chain uses TRBV28 and TRBJ2-7; 8 bases match TRBD2. The CDR3 totals 14 residues. Germline CDR1 reads MDHEN; CDR2 reads SYDVKM. V shed 2 bases, J shed 3 bases, and the junction held 3 bases outside the gene matches. The CDR3 coding sequence is TGTGCCAGCAGTTTAGGCGGGAGGTACTACGAGCAGTACTTC. Its translation: CASSLGGRYYEQYF.

V is TRBV13 and J is TRBJ2-3; 9 positions agree with TRBD2. Germline assignment: CDR1 PRHDT and CDR2 FYEKMQ (reference sequence). J lost 6 bases, V lost 0 bases, and 4 bases had no gene match. The CDR3 runs 15 residues. The CDR3 coding sequence is TGTGCCAGCAGCTTAGGTACTAGCGGGTGGGATACGCAGTATTTT. Translating gives CASSLGTSGWDTQYF.

The chain recombines TRBV6-5 with TRBJ2-1, with D perhaps matching TRBD1 (6 bases). V was pared by 6 bases and J by 9 bases, with 12 bases between. The CDR3 has 12 residues. Germline V gene sequence: CDR1 MNHEY, CDR2 SVGAGI. The CDR3 protein is CASSRIGGEQFF. DNA for the CDR3: TGTGCCAGCAGCCGGATAGGGGGTGAGCAGTTCTTC.

The count of this clone is one. The J gene is TRBJ2-1, the V gene TRBV7-9, with 7 bases matching TRBD2. The V gene end was trimmed by 5 bases and the J gene end by 8 bases; junction bases not matched to a gene: 6. Germline CDR1 SEHNR, CDR2 FQNEAQ (reference sequence). The length of the CDR3 is 13 residues. CDR3 sequence reads: CASSPTGGDEQFF. DNA of the CDR3: TGTGCCAGCAGCCCGACTGGGGGGGATGAGCAGTTCTTC.

This chain uses TRBV9 with TRBJ2-1; D is possibly TRBD1 (6 bases). Germline CDR1 reads SGDLS; CDR2 reads YYNGEE. The CDR3 contains 14 residues. V gave up 8 bases and J gave up 7 bases, with 19 bases separating them. CDR3 sequence: CASSTGRTLNEQFF. The CDR3 DNA reads TGTGCCAGTTCAACAGGGCGGACTTTGAATGAGCAGTTCTTC.

J is TRBJ1-1 and V is TRBV28; D gene unclear. The CDR3 loop spans 12 amino acids. Germline V gene data show CDR1 as MDHEN and CDR2 as SYDVKM. The V gene lost 5 bases and the J gene lost 3 bases, with 7 bases spanning the gap. CDR3: CASSMSHTEAFF. DNA for the CDR3: TGTGCCAGCAGTATGAGTCACACTGAAGCTTTCTTT.

This rearrangement joins TRBV5-6 to TRBJ2-4; 7 nucleotides align to TRBD1. CDR3 length: 16 amino acids. Per germline, CDR1 SGHDT and CDR2 YYEEEE. The V and J ends lost 2 bases and 7 bases, in that order; junction bases with no gene match: 12. The CDR3 DNA reads TGTGCCAGCAGCTTATTCGGGACAGCTCCCTTCAACATTCAGTACTTC. It is translated as CASSLFGTAPFNIQYF.

This chain uses TRBV9 with TRBJ2-7; 7 bases align to TRBD2. Germline lookup yields CDR1 SGDLS and CDR2 YYNGEE. V lost 0 bases and J lost 3; bases outside the gene matches: 9. The CDR3 sequence is 16 residues long. CDR3 loop: CASSVVAGAGSYEQYF. The CDR3 bases are TGTGCCAGCAGCGTAGTTGCCGGAGCGGGGAGCTACGAGCAGTACTTC. The variable domain in full, completed from reference TRBV9 and TRBJ2-7, reads DSGVTQTPKHLITATGQRVTLRCSPRSGDLSVYWYQQSLDQGLQFLIQYYNGEERAKGNILERFSAQQFPDLHSELNLSSLELGDSALYFCASSVVAGAGSYEQYFGPGTRLTVT.

The chain carries TRBV7-9 and TRBJ2-1; D is ambiguous. This CDR3 has 13 amino acids. V shed 6 bases and J shed 2 bases, with 8 bases lying between them. CDR1 and CDR2 from the germline V gene are SEHNR and FQNEAQ (reference sequence). The CDR3 loop reads CASSPFPYNEQFF. In nucleotides, the CDR3 is TGTGCCAGCAGTCCTTTCCCCTACAATGAGCAGTTCTTC.

This clone was seen more than once but under ten times. This rearrangement joins TRBV29-1 to TRBJ1-1, with no clear D. The CDR3 has 10 residues. CDR1 and CDR2 from the germline V gene are SQVTM and ANQGSEA. V was cut by 3 bases and J by 11 bases, with 10 bases left in between. DNA of the CDR3: TGCAGCGTTGAGGGGAGTGCTGCTTTCTTT. This encodes CSVEGSAAFF.

The chain has TRBV11-2 and TRBJ1-1, with 9 bases lining up with TRBD1. Germline V lookup: CDR1 SGHAT, CDR2 FQNNGV. CDR3 length equals 14 residues. V trimming: 1 base; J trimming: 11 bases; junction bases outside the gene matches: 8. The CDR3 DNA sequence: TGTGCCAGCAGCTTAGTCCGGGACAGGGTGAGGGCTTTCTTT. It yields the protein CASSLVRDRVRAFF.

DNA for the CDR3: TGTGCCAGCAGCTTAGAGAGCAGGGTAACCGGGGAGCTGTTTTTT. It codes for CASSLESRVTGELFF. This chain connects TRBV7-2 to TRBJ2-2; D is possibly TRBD1 (5 bases). In germline, CDR1 is SGHTA, CDR2 FQGNSA. The CDR3 loop spans 15 amino acids. Trimming took 1 base from V and 5 from J, leaving 11 bases between them.

The rearrangement uses TRBV5-4 and TRBJ2-3, with TRBD2 matching over 12 bases. Germline lookup yields CDR1 SGHNT and CDR2 YYREEE (reference sequence). After removal of 4 bases from V and 3 bases from J, the junction contained 9 bases not matched to a gene. This CDR3 is built from 17 residues. The CDR3 is CASSLRTSGISTDTQYF. Written as DNA, the CDR3 is TGTGCCAGCAGCCTCAGGACTAGCGGGATAAGTACAGATACGCAGTATTTT.